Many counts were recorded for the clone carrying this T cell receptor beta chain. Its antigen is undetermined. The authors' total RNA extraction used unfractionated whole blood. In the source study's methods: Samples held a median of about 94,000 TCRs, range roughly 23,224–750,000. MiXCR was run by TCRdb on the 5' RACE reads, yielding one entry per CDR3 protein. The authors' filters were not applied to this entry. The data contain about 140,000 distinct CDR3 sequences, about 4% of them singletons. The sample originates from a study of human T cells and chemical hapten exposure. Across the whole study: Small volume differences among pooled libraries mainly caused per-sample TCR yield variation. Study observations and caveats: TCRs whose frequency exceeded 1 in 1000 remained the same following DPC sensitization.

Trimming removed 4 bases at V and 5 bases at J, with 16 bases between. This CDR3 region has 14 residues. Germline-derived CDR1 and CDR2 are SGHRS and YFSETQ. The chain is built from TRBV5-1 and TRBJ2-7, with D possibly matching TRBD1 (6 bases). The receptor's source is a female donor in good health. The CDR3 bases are TGCGCCAGCAGCGCGGTTAACAGGGCCCACGAGCAGTACTTC. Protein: CASSAVNRAHEQYF.